The rows below give T cell receptor beta chains drawn from one sample of a study of spatial heterogeneity in lung cancer. TCRdb analysed the 5' RACE reads with MiXCR anew, one entry per CDR3 protein. The sample includes 17,000 or so distinct CDR3 sequences, roughly 10% of them seen just once. Sequenced material: PBMCs, taken at follow-up. The receptors come from a female donor with early-stage non-small cell lung cancer. CDR3s include the opening cysteine and the closing phenylalanine or tryptophan. The D gene is left open where the match is weak. Clone size is not always given. Where it is, it says once, few, many or a class for expanded clones.

>-|many|TRBV24-1
CATSAGANVLTF
>-|many|TRBV24-1
CATSDSRKETQYF
>TRBD1|-|TRBV9
CASSGTGQGVNEQFF
>-|many|TRBV5-5
CASSLEGRVSDTQYF
>-|-|TRBV20-1
CSASWVTINEQFF
>TRBD1|many|TRBV7-2
CASSLGLTGVLYGYTF
>-|many|TRBV5-1
CASSLDASNYGYTF
>-|many|TRBV11-2
CASSLEMGSEQFF
>-|many|TRBV19
CASSIVSSNNEQFF
>TRBD1|-|TRBV19
CASSQGQVTYNEQFF
>-|many|TRBV5-1
CASSLEGHEAFF
>-|few|TRBV5-8
CASSVSWFGELFF
>-|few|TRBV18
CASSPLTDRSNQPQHF
>TRBD1|many|TRBV25-1
CASSGTGFQPQHF
>-|many|TRBV18
CASSPTGASGANVLTF